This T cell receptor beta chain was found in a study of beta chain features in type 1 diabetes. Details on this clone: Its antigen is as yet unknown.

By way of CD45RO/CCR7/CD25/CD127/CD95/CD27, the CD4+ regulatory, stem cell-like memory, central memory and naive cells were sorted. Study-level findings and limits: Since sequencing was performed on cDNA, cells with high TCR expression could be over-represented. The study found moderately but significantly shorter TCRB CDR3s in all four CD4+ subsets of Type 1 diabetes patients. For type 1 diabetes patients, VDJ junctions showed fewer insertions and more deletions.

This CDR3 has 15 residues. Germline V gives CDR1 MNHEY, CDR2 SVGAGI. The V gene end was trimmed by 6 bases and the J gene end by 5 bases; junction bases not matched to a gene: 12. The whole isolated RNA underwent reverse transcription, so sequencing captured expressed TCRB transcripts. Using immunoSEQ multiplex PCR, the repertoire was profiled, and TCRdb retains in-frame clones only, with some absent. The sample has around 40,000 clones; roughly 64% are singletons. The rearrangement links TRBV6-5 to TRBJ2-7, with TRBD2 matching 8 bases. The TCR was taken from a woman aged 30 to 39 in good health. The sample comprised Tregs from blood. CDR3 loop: CASSRLGGAINEQYF. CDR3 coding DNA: TGTGCCAGCAGCCGACTCGGGGGGGCGATCAACGAGCAGTACTTC.